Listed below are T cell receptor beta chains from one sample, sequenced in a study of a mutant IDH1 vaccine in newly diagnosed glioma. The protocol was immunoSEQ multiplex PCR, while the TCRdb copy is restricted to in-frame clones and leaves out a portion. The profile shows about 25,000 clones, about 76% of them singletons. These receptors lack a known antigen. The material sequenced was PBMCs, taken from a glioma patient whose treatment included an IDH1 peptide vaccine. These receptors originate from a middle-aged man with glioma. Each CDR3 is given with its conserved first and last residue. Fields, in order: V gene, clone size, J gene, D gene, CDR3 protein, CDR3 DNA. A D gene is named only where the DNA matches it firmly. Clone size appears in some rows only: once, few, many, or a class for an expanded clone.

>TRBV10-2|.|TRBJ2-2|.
CASRAARLPEGELFF
TGCGCCAGCAGAGCAGCCCGACTCCCTGAAGGGGAGCTGTTTTTT
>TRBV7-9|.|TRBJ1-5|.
CASSPEGGRWNQPQHF
TGTGCCAGCAGCCCGGAGGGGGGCCGCTGGAATCAGCCCCAGCATTTT
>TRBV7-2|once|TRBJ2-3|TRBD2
CASSRTSDTDTQYF
TGTGCCAGCAGCAGGACTAGCGACACAGATACGCAGTATTTT
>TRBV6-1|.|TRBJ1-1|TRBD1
CASTQDRTNTEAFF
TGTGCCAGCACCCAGGACAGGACGAACACTGAAGCTTTCTTT
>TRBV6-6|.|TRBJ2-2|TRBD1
CASQSGGSSGELFF
TGTGCCAGCCAATCAGGGGGCTCTTCCGGGGAGCTGTTTTTT
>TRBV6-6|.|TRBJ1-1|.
CASSRPPGTEAFF
TGTGCCAGCAGCCGCCCTCCCGGCACTGAAGCTTTCTTT
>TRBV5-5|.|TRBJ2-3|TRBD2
CASSFTIAGVTDTQYF
TGTGCCAGCAGCTTTACGATAGCGGGAGTCACAGATACGCAGTATTTT
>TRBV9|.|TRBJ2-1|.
CASSVGESYNEQFF
TGTGCCAGCAGCGTAGGCGAATCCTACAATGAGCAGTTCTTC
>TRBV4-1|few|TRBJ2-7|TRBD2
CASSGTVSGSSYEQYF
TGCGCCAGCAGCGGTACCGTTAGCGGGAGCTCCTACGAGCAGTACTTC
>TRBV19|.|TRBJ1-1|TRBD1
CASSLGQGRSNEAFF
TGTGCCAGTAGCCTAGGACAGGGACGGTCCAATGAAGCTTTCTTT
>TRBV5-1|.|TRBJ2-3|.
CASSLPWGYTDTQYF
TGCGCCAGCAGCTTGCCGTGGGGATACACAGATACGCAGTATTTT
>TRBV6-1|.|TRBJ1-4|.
CASRPRAGPGEKLFF
TGTGCCAGCAGGCCCAGGGCGGGCCCGGGTGAAAAACTGTTTTTT
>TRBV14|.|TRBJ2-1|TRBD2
CASSQDRGRREGPFHEQFF
TGTGCCAGCAGCCAAGACAGGGGTAGACGGGAGGGCCCGTTCCATGAGCAGTTCTTC
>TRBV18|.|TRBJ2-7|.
CASSPTGYEQYF
TGTGCCAGCTCACCAACAGGCTACGAGCAGTACTTC
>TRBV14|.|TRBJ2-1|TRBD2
CASSQQAAGGDEQFF
TGTGCCAGCAGCCAGCAAGCAGCGGGAGGAGATGAGCAGTTCTTC
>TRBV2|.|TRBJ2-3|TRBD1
CASRAGTGALLLTDTQYF
TGTGCCAGCAGAGCCGGGACAGGGGCCCTCCTTCTCACAGATACGCAGTATTTT
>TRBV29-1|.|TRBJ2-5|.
CSAGRGSGRETQYF
TGCAGCGCCGGAAGGGGGAGTGGGAGGGAGACCCAGTACTTC
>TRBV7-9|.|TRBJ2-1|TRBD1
CASSEIQGYEQFF
TGTGCCAGCAGCGAGATACAGGGGTATGAGCAGTTCTTC
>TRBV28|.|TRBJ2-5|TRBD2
CASSLTSGGQETQYF
TGTGCCAGCAGTTTAACTAGCGGGGGACAAGAGACCCAGTACTTC
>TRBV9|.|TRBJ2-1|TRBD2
CASSVEGGSSYNEQFF
TGTGCCAGCAGCGTAGAGGGCGGGAGCTCCTACAATGAGCAGTTCTTC
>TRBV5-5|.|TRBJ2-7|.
CASSLASHEQYF
TGTGCCAGCAGCTTGGCGTCCCACGAGCAGTACTTC
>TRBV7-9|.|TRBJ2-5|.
CASSLGSTTGIQETQYF
TGTGCCAGCAGCTTAGGCTCAACGACAGGCATACAAGAGACCCAGTACTTC
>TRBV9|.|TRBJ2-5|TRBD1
CASSVGDRESETQYF
TGTGCCAGCAGCGTAGGGGACAGGGAATCGGAGACCCAGTACTTC
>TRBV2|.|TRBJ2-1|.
CATFTGYNEQFF
TGTGCCACCTTCACCGGCTACAATGAGCAGTTCTTC
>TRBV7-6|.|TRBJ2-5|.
CASSPRGRPEETQYF
TGTGCCAGCAGCCCCCGGGGACGGCCCGAAGAGACCCAGTACTTC
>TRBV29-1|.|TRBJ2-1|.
CSVDRTDHGRAYEQFF
TGCAGCGTCGATCGGACGGATCACGGGAGAGCGTATGAGCAGTTCTTC
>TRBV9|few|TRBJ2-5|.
CASSEDYWGETQYF
TGTGCCAGCAGCGAGGACTACTGGGGAGAGACCCAGTACTTC
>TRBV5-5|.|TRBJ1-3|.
CASSLAGASGNTIYF
TGTGCCAGCAGCTTGGCGGGGGCGTCTGGAAACACCATATATTTT
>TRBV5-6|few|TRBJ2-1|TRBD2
CASSLVRGDEQFF
TGTGCCAGCAGCTTGGTTCGGGGGGACGAGCAGTTCTTC
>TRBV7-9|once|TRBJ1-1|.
CASSLLSGQTTEAFF
TGTGCCAGCAGCTTATTGTCGGGGCAGACCACTGAAGCTTTCTTT
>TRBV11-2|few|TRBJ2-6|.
CASSLDVISGANVLTF
TGTGCCAGCAGCTTAGATGTGATCTCTGGGGCCAACGTCCTGACTTTC
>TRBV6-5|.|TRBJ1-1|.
CASSYTRRRGNTEAFF
TGTGCCAGCAGTTACACCCGGAGGAGGGGAAACACTGAAGCTTTCTTT
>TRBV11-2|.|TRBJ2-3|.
CASSLERGTDTQYF
TGTGCCAGCAGCTTGGAGCGCGGCACAGATACGCAGTATTTT
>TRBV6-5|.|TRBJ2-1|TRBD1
CASSYAAGGSYNEQFF
TGTGCCAGCAGTTACGCGGCAGGGGGCTCCTACAATGAGCAGTTCTTC
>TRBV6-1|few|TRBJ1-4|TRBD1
CASRTGEGLSEKLFF
TGTGCCAGCAGAACAGGGGAGGGCCTCAGTGAAAAACTGTTTTTT
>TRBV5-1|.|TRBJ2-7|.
CASSFSPGDYEQYF
TGCGCCAGCAGCTTTTCCCCGGGAGACTACGAGCAGTACTTC
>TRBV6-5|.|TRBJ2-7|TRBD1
CASKGALGDEQYF
TGTGCCAGCAAGGGGGCCCTCGGGGACGAGCAGTACTTC
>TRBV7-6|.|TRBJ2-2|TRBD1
CASSFPGTGTGELFF
TGTGCCAGCAGCTTTCCCGGGACAGGGACCGGGGAGCTGTTTTTT
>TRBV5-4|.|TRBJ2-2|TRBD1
CASSPPDRGSPGELFF
TGTGCCAGCAGCCCACCCGACAGGGGGTCGCCCGGGGAGCTGTTTTTT
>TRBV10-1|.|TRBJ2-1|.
CASSEQRYDEQFF
TGCGCCAGCAGTGAGCAGAGGTATGATGAGCAGTTCTTC
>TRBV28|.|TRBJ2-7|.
CASSMGVSGSYEQYF
TGTGCCAGCAGTATGGGGGTTTCGGGCTCCTACGAGCAGTACTTC
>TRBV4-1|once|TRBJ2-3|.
CASSPGLGTDTQYF
TGCGCCAGCAGCCCAGGACTGGGCACAGATACGCAGTATTTT
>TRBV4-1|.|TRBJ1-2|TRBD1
CASSPRQGGYGYTF
TGCGCCAGCAGCCCAAGACAGGGGGGCTATGGCTACACCTTC
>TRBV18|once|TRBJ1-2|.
CASSPLDYGYTF
TGTGCCAGCTCACCACTAGACTATGGCTACACCTTC
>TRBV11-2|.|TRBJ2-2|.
CASSPSSRANTGELFF
TGTGCCAGCAGCCCCTCATCGCGAGCGAACACCGGGGAGCTGTTTTTT
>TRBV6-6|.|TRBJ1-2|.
CASSSGASYGYTF
TGTGCCAGCAGTTCTGGGGCCTCCTATGGCTACACCTTC
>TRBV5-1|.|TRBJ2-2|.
CASSLSGGNTGELFF
TGCGCCAGCAGCTTGTCGGGGGGCAACACCGGGGAGCTGTTTTTT
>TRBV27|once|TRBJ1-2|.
CASRRGGRENYGYTF
TGTGCCAGCAGGAGGGGGGGAAGAGAGAACTATGGCTACACCTTC
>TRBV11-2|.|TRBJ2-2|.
CASSLARGTGELFF
TGTGCCAGCAGCTTAGCCCGAGGAACCGGGGAGCTGTTTTTT
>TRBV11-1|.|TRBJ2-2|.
CASSLGGNALRGTGELFF
TGTGCCAGCAGCTTAGGGGGAAACGCTCTAAGAGGGACCGGGGAGCTGTTTTTT
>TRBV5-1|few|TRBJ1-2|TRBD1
CASSWTGEANYGYTF
TGCGCCAGCAGCTGGACAGGAGAAGCTAACTATGGCTACACCTTC
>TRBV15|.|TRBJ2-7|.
CATSRGVLWLPPDEQYF
TGTGCCACCAGCAGAGGTGTATTGTGGCTACCTCCCGACGAGCAGTACTTC
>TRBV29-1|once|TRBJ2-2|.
CSVEKGHNTGELFF
TGCAGCGTTGAAAAGGGGCATAACACCGGGGAGCTGTTTTTT
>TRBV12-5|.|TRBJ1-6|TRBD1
CASGQGRDSPLHF
TGTGCTAGTGGACAGGGGCGGGATTCACCCCTCCACTTT
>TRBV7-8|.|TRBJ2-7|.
CASIEGREQYF
TGTGCCAGCATTGAGGGCCGCGAGCAGTACTTC
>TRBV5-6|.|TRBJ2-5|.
CASSLDRQETQYF
TGTGCCAGCAGCTTGGACAGACAAGAGACCCAGTACTTC